The 20 T cell receptor beta chains given below trace back to one sample, sequenced in a study of blood T cell repertoires in COVID-19 (dated by TCRdb to about 2020). Receptors were amplified or captured by the immunoSEQ multiplex PCR assay. The table comes from immuneACCESS by way of TCRdb, which keeps in-frame sequences with V and J called. Part of the clones is missing from these tables; in studies checked, under half for an unresolved V gene and the rest for unknown reasons. The table for this sample lists about 250,000 clones; 70% to 90% of them were counted only once. Of the sample, around 6.5% is held by the ten largest clones. The sequenced sample was peripheral blood. Receptors were obtained from a woman under 40 with COVID-19, enrolled during active disease.

This chain uses TRBV9 with TRBJ2-5; D is uncertain. CDR1 SGDLS and CDR2 YYNGEE come from the germline V gene. The CDR3 is made up of 13 amino acids. The V gene lost 3 bases and the J gene lost 2 bases, with 8 bases spanning the gap. The CDR3 region has the DNA TGTGCCAGCAGCGGGAGCAGTCAAGAGACCCAGTACTTC. It yields the protein CASSGSSQETQYF.

The table lists this clone with a count of one. The genes are TRBV6-5 and TRBJ1-1; TRBD1 might be the D (5 bases). The CDR3 sequence is 15 residues long. Germline V gives CDR1 MNHEY, CDR2 SVGAGI. Trimming removed 2 bases at V and 2 bases at J, with 12 bases between. This chain's CDR3 is CASSYGRGVNTEAFF. The CDR3 DNA is TGTGCCAGCAGTTACGGGAGGGGAGTTAACACTGAAGCTTTCTTT.

The chain recombines TRBV29-1 with TRBJ2-5; D unresolved. Germline-derived CDR1 and CDR2 are SQVTM and ANQGSEA. Between the trimmed V and J ends, which lost 6 bases and 0 bases, there was a span of 14 bases. The CDR3 consists of 14 residues. The CDR3 is CSVAPRFHQETQYF. The CDR3 nucleotides are TGCAGCGTGGCTCCGCGGTTCCACCAAGAGACCCAGTACTTC.

The chain employs TRBV30 and TRBJ1-1; no clear D. This CDR3 is built from 13 residues. Trimming shortened V by 1 base and J by 0 bases, and 6 bases separated the two germline ends. Germline loops: CDR1 GTSNPN, CDR2 SVGIG (reference sequence). The CDR3 DNA reads TGTGCCTGGAGTGCGCGGATGAACACTGAAGCTTTCTTT. Translating gives CAWSARMNTEAFF.

The chain recombines TRBV10-2 with TRBJ2-7; D is perhaps TRBD2 (5 bases). This CDR3 spans 13 amino acids. From germline, CDR1 is WSHSY and CDR2 SAAADI. Deletions cut 10 bases from V and 4 bases from J, with 17 bases between. This CDR3 is CATHESTGYEQYV. The CDR3 DNA reads as TGCGCCACCCATGAATCCACGGGGTACGAGCAGTACGTC.

This clone is a singleton in its sample. The chain uses TRBV19 and TRBJ1-4; 7 bases match TRBD1. Germline assignment: CDR1 LNHDA and CDR2 SQIVND (reference sequence). Unmatched junction bases numbered 7, after V lost 4 bases and J lost 8 bases. CDR3 size: 14 residues. CDR3 DNA: TGTGCCAGTAGTACGGACAGGAGCCGGGAAAAACTGTTTTTT. Encoded protein: CASSTDRSREKLFF.

This clone was observed a single time. The chain combines TRBV12-3 or TRBV12-4 with TRBJ2-7; possible D gene TRBD1, 5 bases. The CDR3 extends over 13 amino acids. Trimming removed 1 base from V and 5 bases from J, with 9 bases in between. CDR3 coding DNA: TGTGCCAGCAGTTTAGGCAGGGTCGACGAGCAGTACTTC. Its protein product is CASSLGRVDEQYF.

V and J are TRBV5-6 and TRBJ1-4, with a tentative D call TRBD1 (6 bases). CDR1 is SGHDT and CDR2 is YYEEEE in the germline V gene. Trimming left V 4 bases short and J 2 bases short, with 15 bases between. The CDR3 has 16 residues. For the CDR3, the DNA is TGTGCCAGCAGCCCGAGGGGGGGCAGCACTAATGAAAAACTGTTTTTT. It yields the protein CASSPRGGSTNEKLFF.

V usage is TRBV5-6 and J usage is TRBJ2-1; TRBD2 agrees at 7 bases. The J segment lost 8 bases and the V segment lost 2 bases, leaving 7 bases of the junction unmatched. Germline lookup yields CDR1 SGHDT and CDR2 YYEEEE. There are 14 residues in the CDR3. Here the CDR3 DNA reads TGTGCCAGCAGCTTAAGGCTAGCGGCCCATGAGCAGTTCTTC. Translated: CASSLRLAAHEQFF. The whole variable domain, remainder taken from reference TRBV5-6 and TRBJ2-1, is DAGVTQSPTHLIKTRGQQVTLRCSPKSGHDTVSWYQQALGQGPQFIFQYYEEEERQRGNFPDRFSGHQFPNYSSELNVNALLLGDSALYLCASSLRLAAHEQFFGPGTRLTVL.

This chain connects TRBV21-1 to TRBJ2-5; the DNA was not compared with TRBD2, the D call given in the table. TRBV21-1 is a documented pseudogene. The CDR3 totals 13 residues. CDR3 protein: CASMVPGEETQYF. The CDR3 coding sequence is TGTGCCAGCATGGTTCCGGGGGAAGAGACCCAGTACTTC.

CDR3 in amino acids: CASSIQGNNQPQHF. The CDR3 coding sequence is TGTGCCAGTAGTATACAGGGGAACAATCAGCCCCAGCATTTT. The J gene is TRBJ1-5, the V gene TRBV19; TRBD1 is a possible D gene (6 bases). The CDR3 spans 14 residues. The germline gives CDR1 LNHDA, CDR2 SQIVND (reference sequence). Trimming pared 2 bases from V and 3 bases from J, leaving 8 bases between.

This chain joins TRBV2 and TRBJ1-1, with 7 bases identical to TRBD1. In germline, CDR1 is SNHLY, CDR2 FYNNEI. This CDR3 has 14 residues. The J segment lost 0 bases and the V segment lost 6 bases, leaving 4 bases of the junction unmatched. The CDR3 reads CASRVGQMNTEAFF. CDR3 DNA: TGTGCCAGCAGGGTGGGACAGATGAACACTGAAGCTTTCTTT.

The gene calls are TRBV2 and TRBJ1-1, with D perhaps TRBD1 (6 bases). Per the germline V gene, CDR1 is SNHLY and CDR2 is FYNNEI. The V end was cut by 5 bases, the J end by 4 bases, with 20 bases between. There are 16 residues in the CDR3. CDR3 in DNA: TGTGCCAGCAGTAGCAGACCGCAGGGGATATCCACTGAAGCTTTCTTT. Translating gives CASSSRPQGISTEAFF.

This clone was counted once. The chain uses TRBV13 and TRBJ2-7; 10 bases align to TRBD1. V was pared by 3 bases and J by 6 bases, with 8 bases of the junction left unmatched. CDR3 length: 15 amino acids. Germline V lookup: CDR1 PRHDT, CDR2 FYEKMQ (reference sequence). CDR3 DNA: TGTGCCAGCAGCTTTCGGGGACAGGGGTTTCTCGAGCAGTACTTC. Protein sequence: CASSFRGQGFLEQYF.

The chain combines TRBV6-5 with TRBJ1-1, with 7 bases identical to TRBD1. V was pared by 6 bases and J by 2 bases, with 6 bases of the junction left unmatched. The CDR3 totals 14 residues. CDR1 MNHEY and CDR2 SVGAGI come from the germline V gene. The DNA of the CDR3 is TGTGCCAGCAGAAAACAGGGGAGTAACACTGAAGCTTTCTTT. Its protein is CASRKQGSNTEAFF.

This clone was found once. The chain employs TRBV7-8 and TRBJ2-1; 8 bases are shared with TRBD1. The V gene's germline CDR1 is SGHVS and CDR2 FQNEAQ. V lost 5 bases, J lost 7 bases, and 19 bases stayed unmatched. The CDR3 runs 18 residues. This CDR3 reads CASSHAGNSRDRPNEQFF. In DNA form, the CDR3 reads TGTGCCAGCAGCCACGCGGGTAATAGCCGGGACAGGCCTAATGAGCAGTTCTTC.

V is TRBV5-1 and J is TRBJ2-6; 11 bases agree with TRBD2. Looked up from germline, CDR1 is SGHRS and CDR2 is YFSETQ. After removal of 0 bases from V and 1 base from J, the junction contained 9 bases not matched to a gene. The CDR3 loop spans 20 amino acids. CDR3 sequence reads: CASSLGASGGLRSGANVLTF. The CDR3 DNA reads TGCGCCAGCAGCTTGGGAGCTAGCGGGGGGCTGAGATCTGGGGCCAACGTCCTGACTTTC.

V gene TRBV5-5 combines with J gene TRBJ1-3; 7 positions match TRBD1. Trimming took 4 bases from V and 3 from J; bases not matched to a gene: 10. In germline, CDR1 is SGHKS, CDR2 YYEKEE (reference sequence). This CDR3 contains 16 residues. This chain's CDR3 is CASSLTGTAHGNTIYF. In DNA, the CDR3 is TGTGCCAGCAGCCTCACCGGGACAGCGCATGGAAACACCATATATTTT.

The gene calls are TRBV6-2 or TRBV6-3 and TRBJ1-1; 7 positions agree with TRBD1. Germline values: CDR1 MNHEY, CDR2 SVGEGT. The ends lost 2 bases at V and 0 bases at J; junction bases unmatched: 9. CDR3 length equals 17 residues. The CDR3 reads CASSYKGQTFMNTEAFF. CDR3 nucleotide sequence: TGTGCCAGCAGTTACAAGGGACAGACATTCATGAACACTGAAGCTTTCTTT.

The gene calls are TRBV18 and TRBJ2-7, with no clear D. CDR3 length equals 13 residues. The V end lost 3 bases, the J end lost 3 bases, and 9 bases lay between the germline ends. Germline loops: CDR1 KGHSH, CDR2 LQKENI. CDR3 nucleotides: TGTGCCAGCTCACCGGGTCAGGACTACGAGCAGTACGTC. Translating gives CASSPGQDYEQYV.